These 19 T cell receptor beta chains came from one sample sequenced in a study of blood T cell repertoires in COVID-19. The table came from immunoSEQ multiplex PCR; TCRdb's copy has only in-frame clones and leaves some out. The sample lists approximately 130,000 clones, about 80% seen once, with more than 20% in the top ten. The sequenced sample consisted of peripheral blood. Receptor source: a human donor in a cohort sampled during active COVID-19.

This chain connects TRBV3-1 (or the pseudogene TRBV3-2) to TRBJ2-2; D possibly corresponds to TRBD1 (5 bases). This CDR3 is 17 amino acids long. Per the germline V gene, CDR1 is LGHDT and CDR2 is YNNKEL (reference sequence). V was cut by 1 base and J by 0 bases, with 12 bases left in between. The CDR3 bases are TGTGCCAGCAGCCAAGGTGCCGCAGGGACGAACACCGGGGAGCTGTTTTTT. Protein sequence: CASSQGAAGTNTGELFF.

V gene TRBV19 combines with J gene TRBJ1-5; 10 bases line up with TRBD1. From germline, CDR1 is LNHDA and CDR2 SQIVND (reference sequence). The V and J ends lost 9 bases and 6 bases, in that order; junction bases with no gene match: 5. The CDR3 is 13 residues long. CDR3 amino acids: CASRGQGSQPQHF. CDR3 DNA: TGTGCCAGCCGGGGACAGGGGAGTCAGCCCCAGCATTTT.

This clone appeared once. The rearrangement uses TRBV18 and TRBJ2-7, with 10 nucleotides matching TRBD2. The CDR3 sequence is 15 residues long. With 3 bases clipped from V and 3 bases from J, the junction kept 5 bases outside the gene matches. Germline assignment: CDR1 KGHSH and CDR2 LQKENI. CDR3 sequence (DNA): TGTGCCAGCTCACCGCCGGGACTAGCGCACTACGAGCAGTACTTC. Residues: CASSPPGLAHYEQYF.

This rearrangement joins TRBV6-6 to TRBJ2-5, with 11 bases identical to TRBD2. The CDR3 covers 16 residues. Germline V CDR1 and CDR2: MNHNY, SVGAGI (reference sequence). V lost 4 bases and J lost 1; bases outside the gene matches: 5. The CDR3 spells CASSFTSGGLQETQYF. Here the CDR3 DNA reads TGTGCCAGCAGTTTTACTAGCGGGGGTCTCCAAGAGACCCAGTACTTC.

This chain links TRBV11-3 with TRBJ2-1, with 10 bases aligning to TRBD2. Looked up from germline, CDR1 is SGHNT and CDR2 is YENEEA. The CDR3 extends over 19 amino acids. J gave up 1 base and V 5 bases, and 14 bases lay outside the gene matches. CDR3 region: CASSPRLWQREGSYNEQFF. CDR3 nucleotides: TGTGCCAGCAGCCCCCGGCTTTGGCAGCGGGAGGGTTCCTACAATGAGCAGTTCTTC.

The chain links TRBV7-9 to TRBJ2-3, with D possibly being TRBD2 (6 bases). V shed 6 bases and J shed 2 bases, with 12 bases lying between them. This CDR3 has 14 amino acids. Germline CDR1 SEHNR, CDR2 FQNEAQ (reference sequence). CDR3 amino acids: CASRTAGITDTQYF. In DNA form, the CDR3 reads TGTGCCAGCAGGACCGCGGGGATCACAGATACGCAGTATTTT. Looking up the rest from reference TRBV7-9 and TRBJ2-3 gives the full variable domain: DTGVSQNPRHKITKRGQNVTFRCDPISEHNRLYWYRQTLGQGPEFLTYFQNEAQLEKSRLLSDRFSAERPKGSFSTLEIQRTEQGDSAMYLCASRTAGITDTQYFGPGTRLTVL.

The chain is built from TRBV19 and TRBJ1-1, with TRBD1 as a possible D gene (6 bases). In germline, CDR1 is LNHDA, CDR2 SQIVND (reference sequence). The CDR3 length is 13 residues. V was cut by 5 bases and J by 7 bases, with 14 bases left in between. The CDR3 nucleotides are TGTGCCAGTAGTTTTCAGGGGCAAGATGAAGCTTTCTTT. This sequence encodes CASSFQGQDEAFF.

J is TRBJ1-1 and V is TRBV7-9; the D gene is possibly TRBD1 (5 bases). Germline V CDR1 and CDR2: SEHNR, FQNEAQ (reference sequence). This CDR3 has 12 residues. The V end was cut by 6 bases, the J end by 2 bases, with 7 bases between. DNA for the CDR3: TGTGCCAGCAGAGGACAAAACACTGAAGCTTTCTTT. It encodes CASRGQNTEAFF.

The chain links TRBV27 to TRBJ2-7, with 7 bases identical to TRBD1. CDR3 length: 14 residues. Unmatched junction bases numbered 8, after V lost 7 bases and J lost 2 bases. Germline V gene lookup returns CDR1 MNHEY and CDR2 SMNVEV (reference sequence). The DNA for the CDR3 is TGTGCCAGCACAACCCGACAGGGAGCCTACGAGCAGTACTTC. Translation: CASTTRQGAYEQYF.

V is TRBV7-3 and J is TRBJ2-1; 10 bases fit TRBD2. The germline gives CDR1 SGHTA, CDR2 FQGTGA. V was pared by 2 bases and J by 8 bases, with 6 bases of the junction left unmatched. There are 15 residues in the CDR3. CDR3 in DNA: TGTGCCAGCAGCTTAGGCCTAGCGGGGGCCGATGAGCAGTTCTTC. This translates into CASSLGLAGADEQFF.

The chain is built from TRBV28 and TRBJ2-1; D might be TRBD2 (6 bases). V lost 3 bases to trimming and J lost 15 bases, with 15 bases between them. The germline V gene encodes CDR1 MDHEN and CDR2 SYDVKM. The CDR3 length is 12 residues. CDR3 sequence: CASSFPRGSLFF. The CDR3 DNA is TGTGCCAGCAGTTTCCCTCGGGGGAGCCTGTTCTTC. Filled out from reference TRBV28 and TRBJ2-1, the complete variable domain reads DVKVTQSSRYLVKRTGEKVFLECVQDMDHENMFWYRQDPGLGLRLIYFSYDVKMKEKGDIPEGYSVSREKKERFSLILESASTNQTSMYLCASSFPRGSLFFGPGTRLTVL.

This chain joins TRBV6-1 and TRBJ2-3; TRBD2 matches at 10 bases. Trimming cost V 2 bases and J 4 bases; bases outside gene matches: 15. This CDR3 spans 19 amino acids. Germline assignment: CDR1 MNHNS and CDR2 SASEGT. The CDR3 DNA follows: TGTGCCAGCAGTGAAAGGCCGCTACTAGCGGGACTATTGGCAGATACGCAGTATTTT. Protein sequence: CASSERPLLAGLLADTQYF.

This rearrangement joins TRBV4-3 to TRBJ2-7; possible D gene TRBD1, 6 bases. This CDR3 region has 13 residues. Germline V gene data show CDR1 as LGHNA and CDR2 as YSLEER. V was trimmed by 0 bases and J by 6 bases, leaving 9 bases between them. CDR3 bases: TGCGCCAGCAGCCAAGACAACAGGGCCGAGCAGTACTTC. Translating it yields CASSQDNRAEQYF.

Here the CDR3 DNA reads TGTGCCAGCAGCGTATATGAGCGGGGCACAGATACGCAGTATTTT. Amino acids: CASSVYERGTDTQYF. The V gene is TRBV9, the J gene TRBJ2-3, with a weak D call TRBD2 (6 bases). CDR3 length equals 15 residues. The germline gives CDR1 SGDLS, CDR2 YYNGEE. Trimming took off 1 base at V and 1 base at J, with 10 bases between the two ends.

The rearrangement uses TRBV27 and TRBJ1-2; D may be TRBD1 (6 bases). The V gene's germline CDR1 is MNHEY and CDR2 SMNVEV (reference sequence). Trimming removed 7 bases at V and 9 bases at J, with 15 bases between. There are 12 residues in the CDR3. CDR3 in amino acids: CASINTTGSYTF. Here the CDR3 DNA reads TGTGCCAGCATCAATACTACAGGGAGCTACACCTTC.

V is TRBV18 and J is TRBJ2-3, with D maybe TRBD1 (6 bases). The germline V gene has CDR1 KGHSH and CDR2 LQKENI. The CDR3 is made up of 14 amino acids. V lost 3 bases and J lost 2, with 9 bases in between. CDR3 bases: TGTGCCAGCTCACCGGGGGCGACCACAGATACGCAGTATTTT. Translation gives CASSPGATTDTQYF.

V is TRBV2 and J is TRBJ2-1; TRBD1 matches 9 bases. The CDR3 extends over 16 amino acids. The V gene's germline CDR1 is SNHLY and CDR2 FYNNEI. Trimming removed 6 bases from V and 0 bases from J; junction bases left unmatched: 6. CDR3 nucleotides: TGTGCCAGCAGGAAACAGGGGGCCAGCTCCTACAATGAGCAGTTCTTC. It codes for CASRKQGASSYNEQFF.

The chain links TRBV28 to TRBJ1-5; 7 bases line up with TRBD1. V dropped 5 bases and J dropped 5; count of bases not matched to a gene: 12. The CDR3 length is 16 residues. Germline CDR1 is MDHEN and CDR2 is SYDVKM. CDR3 DNA sequence: TGTGCCAGCAGTCCACCCTCCGGACAGGACGATCAGCCCCAGCATTTT. It is translated as CASSPPSGQDDQPQHF.

J is TRBJ2-7 and V is TRBV6-5, with D possibly being TRBD1 (7 bases). The CDR3 covers 15 residues. Trimming removed 5 bases at V and 0 bases at J, with 14 bases between. Looked up from germline, CDR1 is MNHEY and CDR2 is SVGAGI. CDR3: CASSQQGRSSYEQYF. CDR3 nucleotides: TGTGCCAGCAGTCAACAGGGGAGGAGCTCCTACGAGCAGTACTTC.